This section outlines one T cell receptor (beta chain) sequence together with its context. This sample is drawn from a study of cytomegalovirus exposure and HLA in healthy donors. The PCR had 60 Vbeta and 13 Jbeta primers. In the authors' methods: A later analysis counted 80 million or so unique TCR beta chains, 9.5 million to 12 million shared. Measured with immunoSEQ multiplex PCR; TCRdb has only the in-frame clones, and not every one. The V and J calls and clone size are taken from that table; D and trimming were inferred from the DNA. Here the sample spans over 150,000 clones, about four fifths being singletons. The germline CDR1 and CDR2 sequences are SQVTM and ANQGSEA. With V trimmed by 5 bases and J by 4 bases, 12 bases remained unmatched. There are 15 residues in the CDR3.

The TCR was taken from a woman younger than 45 in good health and CMV-seropositive. The sequencing sample was made of PBMCs. The chain uses TRBV29-1 and TRBJ2-3; 7 positions match TRBD1. The CDR3 loop reads CSVSRGQDGADTQYF. The DNA for the CDR3 is TGCAGCGTTTCTCGTGGACAGGACGGGGCAGATACGCAGTATTTT.